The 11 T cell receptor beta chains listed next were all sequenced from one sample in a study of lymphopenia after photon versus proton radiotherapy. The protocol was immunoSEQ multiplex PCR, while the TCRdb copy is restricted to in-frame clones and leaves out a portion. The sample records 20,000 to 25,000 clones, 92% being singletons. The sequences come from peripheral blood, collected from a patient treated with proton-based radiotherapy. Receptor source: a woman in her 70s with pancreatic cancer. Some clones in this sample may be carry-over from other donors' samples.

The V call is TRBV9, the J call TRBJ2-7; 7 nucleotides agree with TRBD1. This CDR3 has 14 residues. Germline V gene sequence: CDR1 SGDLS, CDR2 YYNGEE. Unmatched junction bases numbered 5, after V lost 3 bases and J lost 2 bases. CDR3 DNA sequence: TGTGCCAGCAGCGAGGGACAGTCAACCTACGAGCAGTACTTC. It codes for CASSEGQSTYEQYF.

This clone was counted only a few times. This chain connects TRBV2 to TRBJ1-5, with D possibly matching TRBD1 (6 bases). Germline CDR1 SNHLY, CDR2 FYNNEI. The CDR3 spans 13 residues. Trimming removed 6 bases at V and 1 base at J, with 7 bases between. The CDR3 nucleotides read TGTGCCAGCAGGGGACACAGCAATCAGCCCCAGCATTTT. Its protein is CASRGHSNQPQHF.

Here the CDR3 DNA reads TGTGCCACCTTGACAGGGAATGTGTACGAGCAGTACTTC. Translating gives CATLTGNVYEQYF. V usage is TRBV28 and J usage is TRBJ2-7, with 7 bases fitting TRBD1. This CDR3 is 13 amino acids long. Trimming cost V 10 bases and J 4 bases; bases outside gene matches: 10. Germline V gene sequence: CDR1 MDHEN, CDR2 SYDVKM.

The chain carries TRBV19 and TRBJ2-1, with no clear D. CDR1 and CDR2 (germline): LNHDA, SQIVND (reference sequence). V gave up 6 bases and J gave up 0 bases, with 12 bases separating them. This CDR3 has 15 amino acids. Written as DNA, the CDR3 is TGTGCCAGTAGCGTAACGGTGAGCTCCTACAATGAGCAGTTCTTC. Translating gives CASSVTVSSYNEQFF.

CDR3 bases: TGTGCCAGCAGCTCAGGACGGGGGGTCGGTGAAGCTTTCTTT. This sequence encodes CASSSGRGVGEAFF. The chain uses TRBV11-2 and TRBJ1-1; D may be TRBD1 (5 bases). Germline values: CDR1 SGHAT, CDR2 FQNNGV. The length of the CDR3 is 14 residues. V lost 4 bases, J lost 7 bases, and 16 bases lay in between.

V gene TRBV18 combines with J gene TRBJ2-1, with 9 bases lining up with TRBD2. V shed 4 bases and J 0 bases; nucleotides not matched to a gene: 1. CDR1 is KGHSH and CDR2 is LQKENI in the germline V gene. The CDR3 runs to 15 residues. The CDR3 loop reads CASSRLADSYNEQFF. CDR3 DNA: TGTGCCAGCTCACGACTAGCGGACTCCTACAATGAGCAGTTCTTC.

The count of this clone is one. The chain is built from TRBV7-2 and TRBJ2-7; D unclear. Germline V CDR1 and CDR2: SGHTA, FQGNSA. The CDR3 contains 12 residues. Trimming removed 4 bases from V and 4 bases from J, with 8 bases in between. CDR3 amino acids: CASSWKGYEQYF. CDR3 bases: TGTGCCAGCAGCTGGAAGGGTTACGAGCAGTACTTC.

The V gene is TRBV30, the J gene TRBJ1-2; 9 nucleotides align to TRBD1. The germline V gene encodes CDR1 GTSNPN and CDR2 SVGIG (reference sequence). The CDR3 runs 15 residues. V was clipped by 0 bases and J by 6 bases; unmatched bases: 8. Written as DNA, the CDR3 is TGTGCCTGGAGTGTAATAGGGACAGGGCGTGATGGCTACACCTTC. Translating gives CAWSVIGTGRDGYTF. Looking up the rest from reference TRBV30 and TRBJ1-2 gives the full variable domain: SQTIHQWPATLVQPVGSPLSLECTVEGTSNPNLYWYRQAAGRGLQLLFYSVGIGQISSEVPQNLSASRPQDRQFILSSKKLLLSDSGFYLCAWSVIGTGRDGYTFGSGTRLTVV.

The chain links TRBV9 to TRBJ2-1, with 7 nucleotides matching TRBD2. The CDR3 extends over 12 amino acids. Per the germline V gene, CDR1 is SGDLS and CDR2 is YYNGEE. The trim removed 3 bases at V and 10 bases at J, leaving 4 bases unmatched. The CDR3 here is CASSGASGEQFF. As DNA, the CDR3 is TGTGCCAGCAGCGGCGCTAGCGGCGAGCAGTTCTTC.

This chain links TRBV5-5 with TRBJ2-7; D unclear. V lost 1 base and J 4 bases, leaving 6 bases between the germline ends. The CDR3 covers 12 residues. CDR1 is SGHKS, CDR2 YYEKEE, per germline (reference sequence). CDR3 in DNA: TGTGCCAGCAGCTTGACAGCTTACGAGCAGTACTTC. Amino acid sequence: CASSLTAYEQYF.

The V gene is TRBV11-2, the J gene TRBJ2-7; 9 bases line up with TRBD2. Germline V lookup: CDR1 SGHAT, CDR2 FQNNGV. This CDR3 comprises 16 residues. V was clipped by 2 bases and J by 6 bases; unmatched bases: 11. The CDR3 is CASSLFRAGGPTEQYF. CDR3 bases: TGTGCCAGCAGCTTATTCCGGGCGGGAGGGCCCACCGAGCAGTACTTC.